This TCR beta chain is drawn from a study of blood T cell repertoires in COVID-19. Overall study: COVID-19 samples, acute and convalescent, were from the United States, Italy and Spain. PBMCs, B-cell-depleted T cells, or T cells were the source of the cDNA or gDNA that made up the material.

Seattle's cohort entered during active infection and was followed longitudinally. Original processing notes: Estimation of nucleated cell counts was performed using reference gene primer amplification. Sequencing was performed with immunoSEQ multiplex PCR; in TCRdb, only in-frame clones are kept and a portion is missing. V and J calls plus clone size are reproduced from that table; the DNA served to infer D and trimming. The sample contains fewer than 200,000 clones, roughly 89% of which appear only once. The sequenced sample consisted of peripheral blood. This TCR derives from a woman aged 70 to 79 with COVID-19, enrolled during active disease.

For the CDR3, the DNA is TGTAAACAATCCGGGACAGGAAACTATGGCTACACCTTC. Residues: CKQSGTGNYGYTF. The V and J genes are TRBV2 and TRBJ1-2; 8 nucleotides match TRBD1. There are 13 residues in the CDR3. The V gene's germline CDR1 is SNHLY and CDR2 FYNNEI. The whole variable domain, filled in from reference TRBV2 and TRBJ1-2, reads EPEVTQTPSHQVTQMGQEVILRCVPISNHLYFYWYRQILGQKVEFLVSFYNNEISEKSEIFDDQFSVERPDGSNFTLKIRSTKLEDSAMYFCKQSGTGNYGYTFGSGTRLTVV.